The 20 T cell receptor beta chains below were found in one sample sequenced in a study of CD8 T cell repertoires and HIV-1 epitope variants. Method: immunoSEQ multiplex PCR; TCRdb's copy keeps in-frame clones and lacks some. Of some 100,000 clones listed, approximately 70% were seen once; the top ten hold about a quarter. The sample comprised uncultured baseline CD8+ T cells from peripheral blood mononuclear cells (PBMCs). The receptors come from a male donor with HIV.

The chain links TRBV10-3 to TRBJ2-2, with 10 bases lining up with TRBD1. The length of the CDR3 is 15 residues. J lost 5 bases, V lost 6 bases, and 6 bases had no gene match. CDR1 is ENHRY and CDR2 is SYGVKD in the germline V gene. CDR3 sequence: CAIRTRTGGTGELFF. CDR3 DNA sequence: TGTGCCATCAGAACTAGGACAGGGGGGACCGGGGAGCTGTTTTTT.

V usage is TRBV14 and J usage is TRBJ1-1; D ambiguous. This CDR3 is built from 13 residues. CDR1 and CDR2 from the germline V gene are SGHDN and FVKESK. V was shortened by 6 bases and J by 1 base, with 9 bases between the two germline ends. The CDR3 reads CASSRTQNTEAFF. The CDR3 DNA sequence: TGTGCCAGCAGTCGTACACAGAACACTGAAGCTTTCTTT.

V is TRBV27 and J is TRBJ1-2; TRBD1 is a possible D gene (5 bases). Trimming shortened V by 5 bases and J by 5 bases, and 21 bases separated the two germline ends. Germline CDR1 MNHEY, CDR2 SMNVEV (reference sequence). The CDR3 consists of 16 residues. The CDR3 DNA reads as TGTGCCAGCAGTCTAACGGGATATCAGGGAAAGTATGGCTACACCTTC. Translated, it gives CASSLTGYQGKYGYTF.

This sequence joins TRBV5-1 and TRBJ2-7; D remains ambiguous. The CDR3 contains 13 residues. CDR1 is SGHRS, CDR2 YFSETQ, per germline. Trimming pared 0 bases from V and 6 bases from J, leaving 10 bases between. The CDR3 loop reads CASSLDRRSEQYF. The CDR3, as DNA: TGCGCCAGCAGCTTGGACCGGCGTAGCGAGCAGTACTTC.

The CDR3 DNA reads as TGTGCCAGCAGTTTATCAGGGTTCTCAGGGCGGACTGAAGCTTTCTTT. Its protein is CASSLSGFSGRTEAFF. The V gene is TRBV27, the J gene TRBJ1-1; a weak D match, TRBD1 (5 bases). Germline CDR1 and CDR2: MNHEY and SMNVEV (reference sequence). The CDR3 length is 16 residues. V lost 0 bases and J 5 bases, leaving 16 bases between the germline ends.

The CDR3 region has the DNA TGTGCCAGCAGTTACAGAGGGCATAATTCACCCCTCCACTTT. It codes for CASSYRGHNSPLHF. The chain is built from TRBV6-5 and TRBJ1-6; D is unresolved. The CDR3 runs to 14 residues. The V gene's germline CDR1 is MNHEY and CDR2 SVGAGI. The V end lost 2 bases, the J end lost 5 bases, and 7 bases lay between the germline ends.

The chain combines TRBV30 with TRBJ2-3, with D possibly TRBD1 on 6 matching bases. Between the trimmed V and J ends, which lost 3 bases and 5 bases, there was a span of 6 bases. The CDR3 sequence is 11 residues long. CDR1 and CDR2 from the germline V gene are GTSNPN and SVGIG (reference sequence). The CDR3 bases are TGTGCCTGGAGCAGGGGAGATACGCAGTATTTT. Residues: CAWSRGDTQYF.

This chain joins TRBV11-2 and TRBJ1-4; no firm D call. The CDR3 runs to 15 residues. Germline loops: CDR1 SGHAT, CDR2 FQNNGV. Trimming pared 1 base from V and 7 bases from J, leaving 13 bases between. Here the CDR3 DNA reads TGTGCCAGCAGCTTAGGACCCCTAGAGCGTGAAAAACTGTTTTTT. Its protein product is CASSLGPLEREKLFF.

The chain uses TRBV25-1 and TRBJ2-5, with D perhaps matching TRBD2 (7 bases). The ends were cut back, 0 bases at V and 5 bases at J, with 16 bases in the middle. Germline assignment: CDR1 MGHDK and CDR2 SYGVNS. The CDR3 length is 16 residues. As DNA, the CDR3 is TGTGCCAGCAGTGAATATTTCGCGGGGGCCGGTGAGACCCAGTACTTC. It codes for CASSEYFAGAGETQYF. Drawing the rest from reference TRBV25-1 and TRBJ2-5, the complete variable domain is EADIYQTPRYLVIGTGKKITLECSQTMGHDKMYWYQQDPGMELHLIHYSYGVNSTEKGDLSSESTVSRIRTEHFPLTLESARPSHTSQYLCASSEYFAGAGETQYFGPGTRLLVL.

V gene TRBV15 combines with J gene TRBJ2-3, with 7 bases that match TRBD2. From germline, CDR1 is LNHNV and CDR2 YYDKDF (reference sequence). The CDR3 extends over 15 amino acids. V lost 3 bases and J lost 4; bases outside the gene matches: 7. CDR3 in DNA: TGTGCCACCAGCAGGAGGGAGGGGTCGGCAGATACGCAGTATTTT. This translates into CATSRREGSADTQYF.

The gene calls are TRBV28 and TRBJ2-2; unclear D gene. V lost 6 bases and J 1 base, leaving 0 bases between the germline ends. This CDR3 contains 11 residues. Per the germline V gene, CDR1 is MDHEN and CDR2 is SYDVKM. CDR3 nucleotide sequence: TGTGCCAGCAGGAACACCGGGGAGCTGTTTTTT. Amino acids: CASRNTGELFF.

The count of this clone is one. This chain connects TRBV27 to TRBJ2-7; 9 nucleotides align to TRBD2. After removal of 6 bases from V and 2 bases from J, the junction contained 8 bases not matched to a gene. The CDR3 has 15 amino acids. Germline loops: CDR1 MNHEY, CDR2 SMNVEV (reference sequence). The CDR3 nucleotides read TGTGCCAGCAGCTCTCTCGGCGGGGGGGCCTACGAGCAGTACTTC. Translating it yields CASSSLGGGAYEQYF.

This clone was seen many times. This rearrangement joins TRBV10-3 to TRBJ1-1; TRBD1 matches 7 bases. The CDR3 is made up of 16 amino acids. Germline V gene data show CDR1 as ENHRY and CDR2 as SYGVKD. Losses at the gene ends were 4 bases for V and 7 bases for J; bases not matched to a gene: 15. For the CDR3, the DNA is TGTGCCATCAGTGCCGGAGACGCGGGGACAGCTGATGAAGCTTTCTTT. Protein: CAISAGDAGTADEAFF.

The V gene is TRBV4-3, the J gene TRBJ1-6, with a possible D match to TRBD1 (5 bases). The CDR3 loop spans 17 amino acids. V dropped 1 base and J dropped 4 bases, with 14 bases sitting between them. CDR1 and CDR2 (germline): LGHNA, YSLEER. CDR3 amino acids: CASSQGTRGQYNSPLHF. CDR3 coding DNA: TGCGCCAGCAGCCAAGGTACCCGGGGCCAGTATAATTCACCCCTCCACTTT.

This rearrangement joins TRBV30 to TRBJ2-5; the D gene is possibly TRBD2 (5 bases). Germline V gene data show CDR1 as GTSNPN and CDR2 as SVGIG (reference sequence). The CDR3 is 13 amino acids. V was pared by 5 bases and J by 5 bases, with 15 bases between. This chain's CDR3 is CAWGQRRGETQYF. The CDR3 region has the DNA TGTGCCTGGGGGCAGCGACGCGGGGAGACCCAGTACTTC.

The chain combines TRBV6-5 with TRBJ2-1, with D possibly matching TRBD2 (5 bases). The V gene's germline CDR1 is MNHEY and CDR2 SVGAGI. The CDR3 runs to 15 residues. Trimming left V 5 bases short and J 0 bases short, with 11 bases between. This CDR3 is CASSRTFSSYNEQFF. In DNA, the CDR3 is TGTGCCAGCAGTAGGACTTTTAGCTCCTACAATGAGCAGTTCTTC.

This clone occurred a few times. The chain recombines TRBV9 with TRBJ1-3, with D possibly being TRBD1 (5 bases). CDR1 and CDR2 (germline): SGDLS, YYNGEE. CDR3 length: 14 amino acids. V lost 3 bases to trimming and J lost 4 bases, with 11 bases between them. CDR3 amino acids: CASSAGARGNTIYF. CDR3 bases: TGTGCCAGCAGCGCCGGGGCTCGCGGAAACACCATATATTTT. Full variable domain (missing parts from reference TRBV9 and TRBJ1-3): DSGVTQTPKHLITATGQRVTLRCSPRSGDLSVYWYQQSLDQGLQFLIQYYNGEERAKGNILERFSAQQFPDLHSELNLSSLELGDSALYFCASSAGARGNTIYFGEGSWLTVV.

This sequence joins TRBV28 and TRBJ2-7; 10 nucleotides line up with TRBD1. The germline V gene encodes CDR1 MDHEN and CDR2 SYDVKM. The CDR3 extends over 13 amino acids. The J segment lost 4 bases and the V segment lost 5 bases, leaving 2 bases of the junction unmatched. This CDR3 reads CASSDRGQYEQYF. DNA of the CDR3: TGTGCCAGCAGTGACAGGGGGCAATACGAGCAGTACTTC.

The chain has TRBV5-4 and TRBJ1-5; D is uncertain. Trimming cost V 6 bases and J 5 bases, with 12 bases left between them. In germline, CDR1 is SGHNT, CDR2 YYREEE (reference sequence). The CDR3 has 13 residues. The CDR3 DNA is TGTGCCAGCACGACTGACCCTGATCAGCCCCAGCATTTT. Translated, it gives CASTTDPDQPQHF.

The chain has TRBV10-3 and TRBJ2-1; TRBD2 matches at 10 bases. The V segment lost 8 bases and the J segment 4 bases; nucleotides outside the gene matches: 8. CDR3 length: 15 amino acids. Germline V gene sequence: CDR1 ENHRY, CDR2 SYGVKD. The CDR3 reads CAIGYSGGRYNEQFF. In DNA, the CDR3 is TGTGCCATCGGGTATAGCGGGGGGCGATACAATGAGCAGTTCTTC.